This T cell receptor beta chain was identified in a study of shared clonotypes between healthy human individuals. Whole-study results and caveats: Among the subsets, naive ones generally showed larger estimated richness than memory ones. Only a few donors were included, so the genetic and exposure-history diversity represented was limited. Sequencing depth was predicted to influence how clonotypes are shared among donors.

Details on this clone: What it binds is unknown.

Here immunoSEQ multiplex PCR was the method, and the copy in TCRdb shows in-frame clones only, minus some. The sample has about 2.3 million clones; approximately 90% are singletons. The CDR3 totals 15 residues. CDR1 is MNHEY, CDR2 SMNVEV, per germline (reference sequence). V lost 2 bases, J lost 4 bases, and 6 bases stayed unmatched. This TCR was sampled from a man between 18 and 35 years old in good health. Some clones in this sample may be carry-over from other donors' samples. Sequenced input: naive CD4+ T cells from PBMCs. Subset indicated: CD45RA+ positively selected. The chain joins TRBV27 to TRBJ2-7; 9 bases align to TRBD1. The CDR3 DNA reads TGTGCCAGCAGTTTAGGCCCACAGGGGGCATACGAGCAGTACTTC. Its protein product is CASSLGPQGAYEQYF.